This TCR beta chain was sequenced in a study of T cell responses to AZD1222 COVID-19 vaccine. Overall study results and limits: Two AZD1222 doses significantly raised spike-specific TCR breadth and depth over controls.

The sample holds one count of this clone. Its cognate antigen is unknown. Method: immunoSEQ multiplex PCR; TCRdb's copy keeps in-frame clones and lacks some. The sample lists some 130,000 clones; about nine tenths were seen once. Trimming left V 1 base short and J 0 bases short, with 7 bases between. Germline CDR1 reads PRHDT; CDR2 reads FYEKMQ (reference sequence). The CDR3 contains 15 residues. The input for sequencing was peripheral blood, taken on day 0 of AZD1222 vaccination. The TCR comes from an adult in good health. The V gene is TRBV13, the J gene TRBJ1-3, with D perhaps matching TRBD1 (5 bases). The CDR3 DNA is TGTGCCAGCAGCTTAGATGGGACCTCTGGAAACACCATATATTTT. Residues: CASSLDGTSGNTIYF.